This T cell receptor beta chain was recorded in a study of T cells in Graves' hyperthyroidism and ophthalmopathy. Subjects with ophthalmopathy showed a Clinical Activity Score no lower than 3, a NOSPECS grade no lower than 4, and a duration shorter than 3 months. There were TCR beta CDR3 regions amplified from RNA transcripts. TCR CDR3 underwent first-round RT-PCR with the HTBI primer set. In TCRdb, the multiplex PCR reads were re-called with MiXCR into one record per CDR3 protein. The sample contains hundreds of thousands of distinct CDR3 sequences, less than 25% of which appear only once. This clonotype was seen repeatedly, ten times or more. The germline CDR1 and CDR2 sequences are SEHNR and FQNEAQ (reference sequence). V shed 4 bases and J shed 2 bases, with 18 bases lying between them. This CDR3 has 16 amino acids.

This receptor was taken from a man under 40 with Graves' ophthalmopathy. This sequence joins TRBV7-9 and TRBJ2-7; D is perhaps TRBD1 or TRBD2 (5 bases each). The sequenced sample consisted of blood. The CDR3 DNA reads as TGTGCCAGCAGCTCCTCCTCGGGGCAGGCCGCCTACGAGCAGTACTTC. It yields the protein CASSSSSGQAAYEQYF. The whole variable domain, filled in from reference TRBV7-9 and TRBJ2-7, reads DTGVSQNPRHKITKRGQNVTFRCDPISEHNRLYWYRQTLGQGPEFLTYFQNEAQLEKSRLLSDRFSAERPKGSFSTLEIQRTEQGDSAMYLCASSSSSGQAAYEQYFGPGTRLTVT.